This T cell receptor (beta chain) was observed in a study of OX40 agonist ivuxolimab in advanced cancers. General study results and limits: The authors also found low normalized T-cell clonal expansion in some nonresponders.

Trimming stripped 1 base from V and 3 bases from J, with 13 bases between. Germline CDR1 SGHVS, CDR2 FNYEAQ. The CDR3 consists of 16 residues. Worth noting for this clone: Its specificity is not known.

Some clones are missing from TCRdb's copy, which holds only in-frame ones; the method was immunoSEQ multiplex PCR. The sample holds 59,000 or so clones; around 82% are singletons and the top ten take over 3%. The specimen comprised CD4+ or CD8+ T cells sorted from blood, sampled in a trial of the OX40 agonist ivuxolimab. The chain has TRBV7-6 and TRBJ1-5, with D perhaps TRBD1 (5 bases). The sequence was obtained from an adult with an advanced solid tumor such as melanoma, head and neck, liver or kidney cancer. The CDR3 region has the DNA TGTGCCAGCAGCTTAGTGCCAGGGAGATACAATCAGCCCCAGCATTTT. It encodes CASSLVPGRYNQPQHF.